The clone carrying this T cell receptor beta chain was seen only once. Its antigen is as yet unknown. Sequencing used immunoSEQ multiplex PCR; TCRdb keeps in-frame clones, though not all of them. The sample carries 250,000 to 300,000 clones, about 94% recorded once. These data belong to a study of T cell responses to AZD1222 COVID-19 vaccine. General study points: A rise in Spike-specific TCR breadth and depth followed two AZD1222 doses.

The CDR3 extends over 18 amino acids. V lost 4 bases, J lost 0 bases, and 13 bases stayed unmatched. The germline V gene has CDR1 MNHEY and CDR2 SMNVEV (reference sequence). V is TRBV27 and J is TRBJ2-7; the match to TRBD2 covers 9 bases. The starting material was peripheral blood, obtained 28 days after the second AZD1222 dose. The source is an adult who received the AZD1222 COVID-19 vaccine. CDR3 loop: CASSSRVAGVGLSYEQYF. The DNA for the CDR3 is TGTGCCAGCAGTTCCCGGGTAGCGGGGGTTGGACTCTCCTACGAGCAGTACTTC.